The clone carrying this T cell receptor (beta chain) was picked up many times. Its antigen is as yet unknown. This specimen comes from a study of Graves' ophthalmopathy and Graves' hyperthyroidism. Overall study results and limits: Sensitivity reached 70.59% and specificity more than 72% when the model predicted ophthalmopathy progression.

V lost 5 bases and J lost 5, with 11 bases in between. The CDR3 sequence is 13 residues long. Germline CDR1 and CDR2: KGHDR and SFDVKD. Scientists amplified the TCR beta CDR3 regions from RNA transcripts. Second-round multiplex PCR followed a first-round RT-PCR using HTBI primers. MiXCR was run by TCRdb on the multiplex PCR reads, yielding one entry per CDR3 protein. The sample has about 740,000 distinct CDR3 sequences, 40% seen once; the top ten hold about 40%. The sample was peripheral blood. This chain links TRBV24-1 with TRBJ2-5, with a tentative D call TRBD1 (5 bases). This clonotype was obtained from an adult man with Graves' ophthalmopathy. The CDR3 is CATSAPGPETQYF. The CDR3 DNA is TGTGCCACCAGTGCACCAGGGCCGGAGACCCAGTACTTC.